The 21 T cell receptor beta chains below were found in one sample sequenced in a study of blood T cells in healthy people across ages. Sample-barcoded 5' priming and a J-beta primer mix drove a second PCR of 7 to 11 cycles. TCRdb ran MiXCR on the 5' RACE reads and lists one entry per CDR3 protein. The sample has more than 1 million distinct CDR3 sequences, under 45% seen once. Sequencing used blood. The receptors were sampled from an older woman in good health.

This clonotype turned up a few times. The chain recombines TRBV20-1 with TRBJ2-1; D perhaps matches TRBD1 (7 bases). V was trimmed by 4 bases and J by 0 bases, leaving 16 bases between them. Germline V gives CDR1 DFQATT, CDR2 SNEGSKA (reference sequence). This CDR3 is 16 amino acids long. CDR3 protein: CSATGGGFRSYNEQFF. The CDR3 region has the DNA TGCAGTGCTACCGGAGGGGGCTTCCGCTCCTACAATGAGCAGTTCTTC.

The table lists this clonotype with a few counts. The chain uses TRBV4-1 and TRBJ1-1, with D hard to call. The CDR3 has 16 amino acids. Germline loops: CDR1 MGHRA, CDR2 YSYEKL. V gave up 0 bases and J gave up 1 base, with 12 bases separating them. The CDR3 DNA is TGCGCCAGCAGCCAAGATTCGGTGGTGTGGAACACTGAAGCTTTCTTT. The encoded protein is CASSQDSVVWNTEAFF.

V and J are TRBV20-1 and TRBJ2-7; the match to TRBD2 covers 8 bases. V lost 5 bases and J lost 3; bases outside the gene matches: 6. The germline V gene has CDR1 DFQATT and CDR2 SNEGSKA (reference sequence). The CDR3 is 13 amino acids. Here the CDR3 reads CSAYSGVNYEQYF. CDR3 nucleotides: TGCAGTGCTTATAGCGGGGTCAACTACGAGCAGTACTTC.

This chain joins TRBV4-2 and TRBJ2-3, with D possibly being TRBD1 or TRBD2 (5 bases each). Germline CDR1 and CDR2: LGHNA and YNFKEQ. V dropped 0 bases and J dropped 11 bases, with 24 bases sitting between them. The CDR3 is made up of 17 amino acids. CDR3 residues: CASSQDGMAGRPELQYF. The CDR3 region has the DNA TGTGCCAGCAGCCAAGATGGTATGGCAGGGAGACCGGAGCTGCAGTATTTT.

The chain carries TRBV20-1 and TRBJ2-1; 8 nucleotides agree with TRBD2. The germline CDR1 and CDR2 sequences are DFQATT and SNEGSKA (reference sequence). This CDR3 has 14 residues. With V trimmed by 3 bases and J by 4 bases, 5 bases remained unmatched. The CDR3 region is CSASFSGTYNEQFF. The CDR3 coding sequence is TGCAGTGCTAGCTTTAGCGGGACTTACAATGAGCAGTTCTTC.

This chain joins TRBV7-9 and TRBJ2-3; TRBD2 agrees at 8 bases. V was clipped by 5 bases and J by 2 bases; unmatched bases: 6. The germline gives CDR1 SEHNR, CDR2 FQNEAQ (reference sequence). The CDR3 is 15 amino acids. The CDR3 coding sequence is TGTGCCAGCAGCAGGTCGGGAGGGCCCACAGATACGCAGTATTTT. It yields the protein CASSRSGGPTDTQYF.

In this sample, this clonotype turned up a few times. This chain links TRBV12-3 or TRBV12-4 with TRBJ2-5; tentative D call: TRBD1 (5 bases). Trimming took 8 bases from V and 6 from J, leaving 16 bases between them. CDR3 size: 13 residues. CDR3 coding DNA: TGTGCCAGCGGACATGGCGGTGAGAAGACCCAGTACTTC. Amino acid sequence: CASGHGGEKTQYF.

This clonotype was counted once. This chain connects TRBV7-9 to TRBJ2-6, with D unclear. Germline assignment: CDR1 SEHNR and CDR2 FQNEAQ (reference sequence). The CDR3 totals 17 residues. V was cut by 1 base and J by 0 bases, with 10 bases left in between. The DNA of the CDR3 is TGTGCCAGCAGCTTAGGCGGTTTGACCTCTGGGGCCAACGTCCTGACTTTC. As protein: CASSLGGLTSGANVLTF.

Concerning this clonotype: A read error may produce the germline difference seen at one junction end. V usage is TRBV10-3 and J usage is TRBJ1-2, with D unresolved. Germline CDR1 and CDR2: ENHRY and SYGVKD. The CDR3 is 11 amino acids. For the CDR3, the DNA is TGTACCATCAGTGACGACTATGGCTACACCTTC. It yields the protein CTISDDYGYTF.

V usage is TRBV3-1 and J usage is TRBJ2-7, with 8 bases aligning to TRBD1. Germline values: CDR1 LGHDT, CDR2 YNNKEL (reference sequence). V lost 0 bases to trimming and J lost 3 bases; unmatched junction nucleotides: 7. The length of the CDR3 is 16 residues. CDR3 in amino acids: CASSQESTGVVYEQYF. As DNA, the CDR3 is TGTGCCAGCAGCCAAGAATCGACAGGGGTGGTCTACGAGCAGTACTTC.

The CDR3 bases are TGTGCCAGCAGCTTAAGGATGCTAGCGGGGGCCTACGAGCAGTACTTC. Amino acid sequence: CASSLRMLAGAYEQYF. V gene TRBV11-2 combines with J gene TRBJ2-7; 10 bases map to TRBD2. CDR1 and CDR2 from the germline V gene are SGHAT and FQNNGV. Trimming took 2 bases from V and 2 from J; bases not matched to a gene: 6. The CDR3 is 16 residues long.

V is TRBV12-3 or TRBV12-4 and J is TRBJ2-5, with no clear D. The DNA end is more similar to TRBJ2-7, so the J call may be wrong. The CDR3 is 11 amino acids. The CDR3 loop is CASRANYEQYF. The DNA of the CDR3 is TGTGCCAGCAGAGCAAATTACGAGCAGTACTTC.

This clonotype was recorded a few times. An end of the junction differs from the germline gene, which may be a read error. The chain carries TRBV29-1 and TRBJ1-2; 7 bases agree with TRBD1. The CDR3 has 13 residues. Per germline, CDR1 SQVTM and CDR2 ANQGSEA. CDR3 coding DNA: TGTAGCGTGCTAGGACAGGAAAACTATGGCTACACCTTC. Its protein is CSVLGQENYGYTF.

The chain couples TRBV20-1 to TRBJ2-5, with D perhaps matching TRBD2 (5 bases). The germline V gene encodes CDR1 DFQATT and CDR2 SNEGSKA (reference sequence). V was trimmed by 3 bases and J by 11 bases, leaving 28 bases between them. This CDR3 spans 16 amino acids. CDR3 in DNA: TGCAGTGCTAGGGGTCTCCGGGGTGGAGGAAACAATGAGCAGTACTTC. Protein product: CSARGLRGGGNNEQYF.

The chain has TRBV4-3 and TRBJ2-7, with TRBD1 matching 7 bases. This CDR3 is 16 amino acids long. The germline CDR1 and CDR2 sequences are LGHNA and YSLEER. Trimming took 1 base from V and 2 from J; bases not matched to a gene: 8. The CDR3 DNA sequence: TGCGCCAGCAGCCAAGGGAACAGGGGCTTGGCCTACGAGCAGTACTTC. This encodes CASSQGNRGLAYEQYF.

V gene TRBV27 combines with J gene TRBJ2-6, with D possibly matching TRBD2 (5 bases). Trimming removed 2 bases from V and 1 base from J, with 15 bases in between. The length of the CDR3 is 18 residues. From germline, CDR1 is MNHEY and CDR2 SMNVEV (reference sequence). As DNA, the CDR3 is TGTGCCAGCAGTTTACGCTGGCATACTAGGTCTGGGGCCAACGTCCTGACTTTC. Residues: CASSLRWHTRSGANVLTF. The full variable domain, completed using reference TRBV27 and TRBJ2-6, is EAQVTQNPRYLITVTGKKLTVTCSQNMNHEYMSWYRQDPGLGLRQIYYSMNVEVTDKGDVPEGYKVSRKEKRNFPLILESPSPNQTSLYFCASSLRWHTRSGANVLTFGAGSRLTVL.

This clonotype was seen a few times. A much larger clone lies a single base off, so this may be a read error. This rearrangement joins TRBV12-3 or TRBV12-4 to TRBJ2-3; TRBD2 matches 8 bases. V was clipped by 10 bases and J by 8 bases; unmatched bases: 11. The CDR3 is 13 residues long. DNA for the CDR3: TGTGCCACCGCGAGGACTAGCCGCGGTACGCAGTATTTT. Its translation: CATARTSRGTQYF.

This clonotype was observed a single time. V and J are TRBV10-3 and TRBJ1-4; D unresolved. This CDR3 spans 14 amino acids. Trimming cost V 6 bases and J 4 bases, with 12 bases left between them. CDR1 and CDR2 from the germline V gene are ENHRY and SYGVKD. The CDR3 is CAIRGEGLNEKLFF. For the CDR3, the DNA is TGTGCCATCAGAGGCGAGGGTCTTAATGAAAAACTGTTTTTT.

The chain combines TRBV18 with TRBJ1-2; 7 bases are a match to TRBD1. Germline V gene lookup returns CDR1 KGHSH and CDR2 LQKENI. Trimming cost V 0 bases and J 5 bases; bases outside gene matches: 6. The CDR3 has 15 residues. This CDR3 is CASSPPRDSLYGYTF. The CDR3 DNA follows: TGTGCCAGCTCACCACCCCGGGACAGCCTATATGGCTACACCTTC.

This chain joins TRBV28 and TRBJ2-5, with 14 bases matching TRBD2. The CDR3 sequence is 19 residues long. J lost 11 bases, V lost 1 base, and 18 bases had no gene match. Germline V gives CDR1 MDHEN, CDR2 SYDVKM. CDR3 sequence reads: CASSLSTSGRVGVYNEQYF. The CDR3 DNA reads TGTGCCAGCAGTTTATCGACTAGCGGGAGGGTAGGGGTATACAATGAGCAGTACTTC.

In this sample, this clonotype turned up a few times. This sequence joins TRBV21-1 and TRBJ2-7; whether TRBD2, the table's D call, matches the DNA was not checked. The DNA end is more similar to TRBJ2-5, so the J call may be wrong. TRBV21-1 is listed as a pseudogene. This CDR3 has 18 residues. Written as DNA, the CDR3 is TGTGCCAGCAGCCGCCATATAGGGAGACTAGCGGGCTCGGGGACCCAGTACTTC. Translation gives CASSRHIGRLAGSGTQYF.